Listed below are T cell receptor beta chains from one sample, sequenced in a study of cytotoxic CD8 clonotypes in ibrutinib-treated CLL. The table came from immunoSEQ multiplex PCR; TCRdb's copy has only in-frame clones and leaves some out. The data show about 76,000 clones, less than 90% seen once. Sequenced material: PBMCs, taken after 24 months of ibrutinib treatment. These receptors were taken from a human donor with chronic lymphocytic leukemia. Both conserved end residues are part of each CDR3. A D gene is named only where the DNA matches it firmly. The size of a clone is reported for some rows only, either as once, few or many, or as a class for expanded clones.

d_call	v_call	j_call	clone_size	cdr3_aa	cdr3_nt
TRBD2	TRBV11-1	TRBJ2-1	-	CASSPSPAGAHNEQFF	TGTGCCAGCAGCCCCTCCCCAGCGGGAGCCCACAATGAGCAGTTCTTC
-	TRBV20-1	TRBJ2-1	-	CRADNEQFF	TGCAGGGCCGACAATGAGCAGTTCTTC
-	TRBV25-1	TRBJ2-2	-	CASTPAGGTGELFF	TGTGCCAGCACCCCCGCCGGAGGTACCGGGGAGCTGTTTTTT
TRBD2	TRBV28	TRBJ2-1	-	CASLRAGGTYNEQFF	TGTGCCAGCCTAAGGGCGGGAGGCACCTACAATGAGCAGTTCTTC
TRBD1	TRBV2	TRBJ2-1	-	CASSRGSYNEQFF	TGTGCCAGCAGCAGGGGGTCCTACAATGAGCAGTTCTTC
TRBD1	TRBV7-9	TRBJ1-4	-	CASSLGWDSLATNEKLFF	TGTGCCAGCAGTCTAGGCTGGGACAGCCTTGCAACTAATGAAAAACTGTTTTTT
-	TRBV18	TRBJ2-5	-	CASSPASHGETQYF	TGTGCCAGCTCACCGGCCAGTCACGGGGAGACCCAGTACTTC
TRBD2	TRBV7-2	TRBJ2-1	once	CASTVNWGRDPEQFF	TGTGCCAGCACCGTCAATTGGGGGAGGGACCCTGAGCAGTTCTTC
-	TRBV30	TRBJ2-5	-	CAWSELGTQYF	TGTGCCTGGAGCGAGCTGGGGACCCAGTACTTC
-	TRBV29-1	TRBJ2-2	-	CSVYHSGTGELFF	TGCAGCGTCTACCATAGCGGCACCGGGGAGCTGTTTTTT
TRBD1	TRBV10-3	TRBJ2-5	once	CAIGGWGYQETQYF	TGTGCCATAGGGGGCTGGGGGTACCAAGAGACCCAGTACTTC
-	TRBV18	TRBJ1-5	few	CASSRDSNQPQHF	TGTGCCAGCTCACGGGACAGCAATCAGCCCCAGCATTTT
TRBD1	TRBV7-9	TRBJ2-7	-	CASSLASQGDEQYF	TGTGCCAGCAGCTTAGCTAGTCAGGGGGACGAGCAGTACTTC
-	TRBV6-5	TRBJ2-5	-	CASSYSRDFAKTQYF	TGTGCCAGCAGTTACTCCCGGGACTTTGCCAAGACCCAGTACTTC
-	TRBV18	TRBJ2-1	-	CASPPPGSEQFF	TGTGCCAGCCCACCACCGGGGTCCGAGCAGTTCTTC
-	TRBV6-1	TRBJ2-7	-	CASSEASQSSYEQYF	TGTGCCAGCAGTGAAGCGTCTCAGAGCTCCTACGAGCAGTACTTC
TRBD1	TRBV5-1	TRBJ2-7	-	CASSLVGQGFNEQYF	TGCGCCAGCAGCTTGGTTGGACAGGGGTTCAACGAGCAGTACTTC
-	TRBV7-3	TRBJ2-5	-	CASSLDNQETQYF	TGTGCCAGCAGCCTTGACAACCAAGAGACCCAGTACTTC
-	TRBV7-2	TRBJ2-7	once	CASSLNMGLSEQYF	TGTGCCAGCAGCTTGAATATGGGGCTGAGCGAGCAGTACTTC
-	TRBV5-4	TRBJ2-7	-	CASSEGHRSLYEQYF	TGTGCCAGCAGCGAGGGACACCGTTCCCTCTACGAGCAGTACTTC
-	TRBV5-1	TRBJ2-3	-	CASSSLDTDTQYF	TGCGCCAGCAGCTCCCTAGACACAGATACGCAGTATTTT
-	TRBV7-9	TRBJ2-1	few	CASSFLGGYSYNEQFF	TGTGCCAGCAGCTTTCTGGGCGGGTACTCCTACAATGAGCAGTTCTTC
-	TRBV7-9	TRBJ2-5	-	CASSLPLQETQYF	TGTGCCAGCAGCTTACCCCTACAAGAGACCCAGTACTTC
-	TRBV5-5	TRBJ2-7	-	CASSTQVITPYEQYF	TGTGCCAGCAGCACACAGGTTATTACCCCCTACGAGCAGTACTTC
-	TRBV5-4	TRBJ2-2	-	CASSSQTLRGELFF	TGTGCCAGCAGCTCCCAGACCCTCCGCGGGGAGCTGTTTTTT
-	TRBV5-5	TRBJ2-1	-	CASSPGPDNEQFF	TGTGCCAGCAGCCCGGGACCTGACAATGAGCAGTTCTTC
-	TRBV11-3	TRBJ2-2	-	CATRRGNTGELFF	TGTGCCACCCGCAGGGGGAACACCGGGGAGCTGTTTTTT
-	TRBV5-1	TRBJ2-7	-	CASSLRAPYEQYF	TGCGCCAGCAGCTTGAGGGCCCCCTACGAGCAGTACTTC
TRBD1	TRBV7-9	TRBJ1-2	few	CASSSRQGADYGYTF	TGTGCCAGCAGCTCTCGACAGGGGGCTGACTATGGCTACACCTTC
-	TRBV6-1	TRBJ1-5	once	CASGSTVVGQPQHF	TGTGCCAGCGGATCCACGGTCGTAGGTCAGCCCCAGCATTTT
-	TRBV2	TRBJ2-2	once	CASSGQSVLGELFF	TGTGCCAGCAGTGGGCAGTCGGTGCTGGGGGAGCTGTTTTTT
TRBD1	TRBV27	TRBJ2-7	-	CASSWGTGSYEQYF	TGTGCCAGCAGTTGGGGGACAGGCTCCTACGAGCAGTACTTC
-	TRBV4-2	TRBJ2-3	-	CASSQEGSTDTQYF	TGTGCCAGCAGCCAAGAAGGCAGCACAGATACGCAGTATTTT
-	TRBV30	TRBJ2-7	once	CAWSVWNDFSYEQYF	TGTGCCTGGAGTGTATGGAATGATTTCTCCTACGAGCAGTACTTC
TRBD2	TRBV19	TRBJ2-3	once	CASSIGGSGTDTQYF	TGTGCCAGTAGTATAGGCGGGAGCGGCACAGATACGCAGTATTTT
-	TRBV19	TRBJ2-7	-	CASSITGINYEQYF	TGTGCCAGTAGTATTACAGGGATCAACTACGAGCAGTACTTC
-	TRBV7-2	TRBJ2-3	-	CASSQRGPWYF	TGTGCCAGCAGCCAGAGAGGACCCTGGTATTTT
-	TRBV30	TRBJ2-7	-	CAWSAGALRYF	TGTGCCTGGAGTGCCGGGGCCTTAAGGTACTTC
TRBD2	TRBV7-9	TRBJ2-3	-	CASSLSVIFLAGTDTQYF	TGTGCCAGCAGCTTATCCGTGATTTTTCTAGCGGGCACAGATACGCAGTATTTT
TRBD1	TRBV19	TRBJ1-5	-	CASSIVGGTGVSNQPQHF	TGTGCCAGTAGTATAGTTGGAGGGACAGGGGTGAGCAATCAGCCCCAGCATTTT
-	TRBV14	TRBJ1-3	-	CASSQVAGHSGNTIYF	TGTGCCAGCAGCCAAGTGGCGGGTCACTCTGGAAACACCATATATTTT